These T cell receptor beta chains were read from a single sample in a study of regulatory T cells in long-lasting Graves disease. TCRdb re-derived calls from the multiplex PCR reads in MiXCR, one entry per CDR3 protein. The table has roughly 560,000 distinct CDR3 sequences, approximately 16% seen once; the top ten hold 20% to 25%. The same sample was also used in a study of T cells in Graves' hyperthyroidism and ophthalmopathy.

The sequences come from peripheral blood mononuclear cells (PBMCs), collected at new diagnosis, from a patient treated with antithyroid drugs. Source of these receptors: a woman aged 40-65 years with Graves disease. The CDR3 runs from the conserved cysteine through the conserved F or W. A D gene is named only where the DNA matches it firmly. Clone size is shown for a subset of rows, as once, few, many or a class of expanded clone.

clone_size j_call d_call cdr3_length v_call cdr3_nt cdr3_aa
few TRBJ1-1 NA 14 TRBV6-2/TRBV6-3 TGTGCCAGCAGTGAACAGGGTATGAGCACTGAAGCTTTCTTT CASSEQGMSTEAFF
many TRBJ2-1 NA 17 TRBV20-1 TGCAGTGCTAGAGCCACCTCCCTCGCGGGGCCCCTAGATGAGCAGTTCTTC CSARATSLAGPLDEQFF
NA TRBJ1-3 TRBD1 14 TRBV7-9 TGTGCCAGCTCTGAGGGGGCGCCTGGAAACACCATATATTTT CASSEGAPGNTIYF
many TRBJ1-1 NA 16 TRBV29-1 TGCAGCGTTGAAGATTCCTGGGAGGGGTGGAACACTGAAGCTTTCTTT CSVEDSWEGWNTEAFF
NA TRBJ2-6 NA 17 TRBV6-5 TGTGCCAGCAGTTACACTAGAAGGAGCTCTGGGGCCAACGTCCTGACTTTC CASSYTRRSSGANVLTF
many TRBJ1-1 TRBD1 14 TRBV2 TGTGCCAGCAGGAGGACAGGGGTGAACACTGAAGCTTTCTTT CASRRTGVNTEAFF
many TRBJ1-1 TRBD1 14 TRBV2 TGTGCCAGCAGTGGGACAGGGGAGGGAACTGAAGCTTTCTTT CASSGTGEGTEAFF
many TRBJ2-1 NA 13 TRBV6-1 TGTGCCAGCAGTGAAGCGCCACATCATGAGCAGTTCTTC CASSEAPHHEQFF
many TRBJ2-7 TRBD1 12 TRBV20-1 TGCAGTGCTTGGGACAGGGACTACGAGCAGTACTTC CSAWDRDYEQYF
many TRBJ2-3 NA 13 TRBV5-1 TGCGCCAGCAGTATCGGGGGCTCAGATACGCAGTATTTT CASSIGGSDTQYF
many TRBJ2-5 NA 13 TRBV12-3/TRBV12-4 TGTGCCAGCAGGGCGGACACCGAAGAGACCCAGTACTTC CASRADTEETQYF
NA TRBJ1-2 NA 13 TRBV6-1 TGTGTCAGCAGTGACCGGAGCAGCTATGGCTACACCTTC CVSSDRSSYGYTF
NA TRBJ2-2 NA 14 TRBV7-9 TGTGCCAGCAGCAAACCCGACAGCACCGGGGAGCTGTTTTTT CASSKPDSTGELFF
NA TRBJ2-1 NA 15 TRBV28 TGTGCCAGCAATTCGGGCTCTGTCTCCTACAATGAGCAGTTCTTC CASNSGSVSYNEQFF
many TRBJ1-3 NA 13 TRBV5-6 TGTGCCAGCAGCTTGGCCCCGGGAAACACCATATATTTT CASSLAPGNTIYF
few TRBJ2-7 TRBD1 15 TRBV5-1 TGCGCCAGCAGCGTCGGCGGGACAGGGGTATACGAGCAGTACTTC CASSVGGTGVYEQYF
many TRBJ2-5 TRBD1 13 TRBV2 TGTGCCAGCAGGGGACAGCCCCAAGAGACCCAGTACTTC CASRGQPQETQYF
few TRBJ1-6 NA 16 TRBV4-1 TGCGCCAGCAGCCAAGAGGTGGAGACCTCTAATTCACCCCTCCACTTT CASSQEVETSNSPLHF
many TRBJ2-3 NA 15 TRBV11-2 TGTGCCAGCAGCTTAGTTGTGGGTCGCCCGGATACGCAGTATTTT CASSLVVGRPDTQYF
few TRBJ1-1 TRBD1 15 TRBV5-1 TGCGCCAGCAGCGTCTTGGACAGGCTGAACACTGAAGCTTTCTTT CASSVLDRLNTEAFF
few TRBJ2-4 TRBD2 19 TRBV11-2 TGTGCCAGCAGCTTTCTAGCGGGGGGGTCGGGGCTAGCCAAAAACATTCAGTACTTC CASSFLAGGSGLAKNIQYF
many TRBJ2-3 NA 15 TRBV12-3/TRBV12-4 TGTGCCAGCAGTCAGAGTTCGACCGGCACAGATACGCAGTATTTT CASSQSSTGTDTQYF
NA TRBJ1-2 NA 15 TRBV19 TGTGCCAGTAGTGAGGACCGATACAAGGACTATGGCTACACCTTC CASSEDRYKDYGYTF
few TRBJ1-1 NA 14 TRBV28 TGTGCCAGCAAGAGACAGAGTATGAACACTGAAGCTTTCTTT CASKRQSMNTEAFF
many TRBJ1-1 NA 14 TRBV5-6 TGTGCCAGCAGCTTTGCAGACCTGAACACTGAAGCTTTCTTT CASSFADLNTEAFF
many TRBJ1-1 NA 12 TRBV11-2 TGTGCCAGCAGCTTAGGGGCAATTGAAGCTTTCTTT CASSLGAIEAFF
many TRBJ2-7 NA 16 TRBV24-1 TGTGCCACCAAGTTACTAGTTTGGGCCCGAGACTACGAGCAGTACTTC CATKLLVWARDYEQYF
NA TRBJ1-2 NA 15 TRBV13 TGTGCCAGCAGCCCTATAGGGGCAACAGGGTCCGGCTACACCTTC CASSPIGATGSGYTF
many TRBJ2-2 NA 14 TRBV20-1 TGCAGTGCTATCGGGACGTCGAACACCGGGGAGCTGTTTTTT CSAIGTSNTGELFF